This entry lists 27 T cell receptor beta chains sequenced from one sample in a study of shared clonotypes between healthy human individuals. Profiled with immunoSEQ multiplex PCR; TCRdb holds only in-frame clones, not every one. The table shows roughly 2.1 million clones, with roughly 91% occurring only once. CD45RO-negative, CCR7-selected cells formed the naive CD8 fraction, which excluded terminally differentiated effector memory CD45RA+ cells. The sample was naive CD8+ T cells from PBMCs. The receptors shown here come from a man younger than 35 in good health. Some clones in this sample may be carry-over from other donors' samples.

The V call is TRBV27, the J call TRBJ2-7, with D uncertain. The germline gives CDR1 MNHEY, CDR2 SMNVEV (reference sequence). CDR3 length: 14 residues. V was pared by 5 bases and J by 6 bases, with 17 bases between. The DNA for the CDR3 is TGTGCCAGCAGTCCGTCCGGCCCCAGTGGCGAGCAGTACTTC. Translated: CASSPSGPSGEQYF.

The chain combines TRBV11-2 with TRBJ2-1, with 13 bases matching TRBD2. The trim removed 5 bases at V and 4 bases at J, leaving 5 bases unmatched. There are 16 residues in the CDR3. The germline gives CDR1 SGHAT, CDR2 FQNNGV. CDR3: CASSKSLAGGYNEQFF. DNA of the CDR3: TGTGCCAGCAGCAAATCACTAGCGGGAGGGTACAATGAGCAGTTCTTC.

The chain links TRBV7-6 to TRBJ2-7; D remains unclear. The CDR3 sequence is 14 residues long. Germline V lookup: CDR1 SGHVS, CDR2 FNYEAQ. The ends were cut back, 5 bases at V and 0 bases at J, with 11 bases in the middle. The CDR3: CASSPTYTSYEQYF. CDR3 DNA: TGTGCCAGCAGCCCAACATATACCTCCTACGAGCAGTACTTC.

In regard to this clone: The junction does not match germline at one end; this may be a read error. This sequence joins TRBV15 and TRBJ1-1; 8 positions agree with TRBD1. Germline loops: CDR1 LNHNV, CDR2 YYDKDF (reference sequence). The CDR3 covers 14 residues. The CDR3 spells CATSRDFQGAEAFF. CDR3 bases: TGTGCCACCAGCAGAGATTTTCAGGGGGCTGAGGCTTTCTTT.

V and J are TRBV4-1 and TRBJ2-5; TRBD2 might be the D (6 bases). The end of the DNA aligns better with TRBJ2-7, so the J call may be wrong. Per the germline V gene, CDR1 is MGHRA and CDR2 is YSYEKL. The CDR3 runs to 15 residues. The CDR3 nucleotides are TGCGCCAGCAGCCAAGCTTTCTTCGGGAGCTACGAGCAGTACTTC. This sequence encodes CASSQAFFGSYEQYF.

J is TRBJ2-1 and V is TRBV5-1, with 11 bases aligning to TRBD2. The germline V gene encodes CDR1 SGHRS and CDR2 YFSETQ. The length of the CDR3 is 19 residues. The junction had 15 bases not matched to a gene; V was cut back by 0 bases and J by 7 bases. This CDR3 is CASSLEGARGSGRGNEQFF. CDR3 DNA: TGCGCCAGCAGCTTGGAAGGTGCTCGAGGTAGCGGGAGGGGTAATGAGCAGTTCTTC.

The table lists this clone with a count of one. The chain has TRBV19 and TRBJ2-5, with 14 nucleotides matching TRBD2. V lost 4 bases to trimming and J lost 5 bases; unmatched junction nucleotides: 6. The CDR3 totals 16 residues. CDR1 and CDR2 (germline): LNHDA, SQIVND (reference sequence). The CDR3 protein is CASSTRLAGGTETQYF. The CDR3 bases are TGTGCCAGTAGTACTCGACTAGCGGGAGGGACGGAGACCCAGTACTTC.

CDR3 in amino acids: CASSQHPDRELDTEAFF. The CDR3 DNA is TGCGCCAGCAGCCAGCATCCGGACAGGGAGTTAGACACTGAAGCTTTCTTT. The J gene is TRBJ1-1, the V gene TRBV4-3, with 8 bases aligning to TRBD1. The J segment lost 3 bases and the V segment lost 3 bases, leaving 12 bases of the junction unmatched. The CDR3 is 17 amino acids. Per the germline V gene, CDR1 is LGHNA and CDR2 is YSLEER.

The rearrangement links TRBV5-5 to TRBJ1-4; perhaps TRBD1 as D (6 bases). Per germline, CDR1 SGHKS and CDR2 YYEKEE (reference sequence). The CDR3 runs 15 residues. Between the trimmed V and J ends, which lost 0 bases and 4 bases, there was a span of 10 bases. CDR3 nucleotide sequence: TGTGCCAGCAGCTTGGGTGGGACAAATAATGAAAAACTGTTTTTT. As protein: CASSLGGTNNEKLFF.

CDR3 protein: CASSQRPGLGQPYEQYF. CDR3 DNA: TGCGCCAGCAGCCAACGCCCAGGGTTGGGACAGCCCTACGAGCAGTACTTC. The chain employs TRBV4-1 and TRBJ2-7, with TRBD1 matching 7 bases. The CDR3 runs to 17 residues. CDR1 and CDR2 (germline): MGHRA, YSYEKL. V shed 2 bases, J shed 2 bases, and the junction held 12 bases outside the gene matches.

V usage is TRBV27 and J usage is TRBJ1-2; 8 positions agree with TRBD1. The germline gives CDR1 MNHEY, CDR2 SMNVEV (reference sequence). The CDR3 is 15 amino acids. With 2 bases clipped from V and 4 bases from J, the junction kept 6 bases outside the gene matches. As DNA, the CDR3 is TGTGCCAGCAGTTTAGAGAGACAGGGGTTCTATGGCTACACCTTC. Its translation is CASSLERQGFYGYTF.

Notes on this clone: The same CDR3 also results from other DNA sequences found in this sample. This rearrangement joins TRBV7-3 to TRBJ2-1, with 9 bases lining up with TRBD2. This CDR3 comprises 14 residues. Germline V gene lookup returns CDR1 SGHTA and CDR2 FQGTGA. V shed 2 bases and J 9 bases; nucleotides not matched to a gene: 5. The CDR3 nucleotides are TGTGCCAGCAGCTTAGCGGGAGGGCCTAGTGAGCAGTTCTTC. This encodes CASSLAGGPSEQFF.

The rearrangement uses TRBV6-5 and TRBJ1-2; 7 bases agree with TRBD1. V lost 5 bases to trimming and J lost 4 bases; unmatched junction nucleotides: 10. CDR1 MNHEY and CDR2 SVGAGI come from the germline V gene. The CDR3 length is 15 residues. CDR3 nucleotide sequence: TGTGCCAGCAGTCCATCAGGACAGGACCCCTATGGCTACACCTTC. The encoded protein is CASSPSGQDPYGYTF.

The chain combines TRBV5-5 with TRBJ2-7, with 7 bases matching TRBD1. The CDR3 consists of 14 residues. V dropped 4 bases and J dropped 5; count of bases not matched to a gene: 9. CDR1 is SGHKS and CDR2 is YYEKEE in the germline V gene (reference sequence). CDR3 bases: TGTGCCAGCAGCCCGACAGGGTATGTGGACGAGCAGTACTTC. Protein sequence: CASSPTGYVDEQYF.

The rearrangement joins TRBV25-1 to TRBJ2-5; D is unresolved. Germline CDR1 is MGHDK and CDR2 is SYGVNS. The CDR3 is made up of 14 amino acids. The V end lost 3 bases, the J end lost 5 bases, and 13 bases lay between the germline ends. CDR3 nucleotides: TGTGCCAGCAGTGACCTCGTGACGAGGGAGACCCAGTACTTC. Translation: CASSDLVTRETQYF.

The chain is built from TRBV6-5 and TRBJ2-1, with TRBD2 as a possible D gene (6 bases). The CDR3 runs to 16 residues. The germline gives CDR1 MNHEY, CDR2 SVGAGI. Trimming took off 0 bases at V and 1 base at J, with 10 bases between the two ends. In nucleotides, the CDR3 is TGTGCCAGCAGTTACTCGCTGGGGGGTTCCTACAATGAGCAGTTCTTC. Its translation is CASSYSLGGSYNEQFF.

Comments on this clone: This sample also contains other DNA sequences that code for the same CDR3. The gene calls are TRBV5-1 and TRBJ2-7; the D is unclear. V was trimmed by 2 bases and J by 5 bases, leaving 8 bases between them. Germline V lookup: CDR1 SGHRS, CDR2 YFSETQ. The CDR3 contains 12 residues. This chain's CDR3 is CASSLGRNEQYF. The DNA for the CDR3 is TGCGCCAGCAGCTTAGGCAGGAACGAGCAGTACTTC. The entire variable domain, with the rest obtained from reference TRBV5-1 and TRBJ2-7, is as follows: KAGVTQTPRYLIKTRGQQVTLSCSPISGHRSVSWYQQTPGQGLQFLFEYFSETQRNKGNFPGRFSGRQFSNSRSEMNVSTLELGDSALYLCASSLGRNEQYFGPGTRLTVT.

The V call is TRBV7-9, the J call TRBJ2-7; D call uncertain. CDR3 size: 13 residues. Germline V gene sequence: CDR1 SEHNR, CDR2 FQNEAQ (reference sequence). Trimming removed 2 bases at V and 2 bases at J, with 7 bases between. As DNA, the CDR3 is TGTGCCAGCAGCTTATCCAGCCCCTACGAGCAGTACTTC. It specifies CASSLSSPYEQYF.

The chain employs TRBV10-3 and TRBJ1-2; D is undetermined. CDR3 size: 14 residues. Germline values: CDR1 ENHRY, CDR2 SYGVKD. The V end was cut by 6 bases, the J end by 0 bases, with 11 bases between. The CDR3 DNA is TGTGCCATCAGAAAGAGAGAAGCTAACTATGGCTACACCTTC. This translates into CAIRKREANYGYTF.

V and J are TRBV27 and TRBJ2-1; perhaps TRBD2 as D (6 bases). This CDR3 is 14 amino acids long. Germline V CDR1 and CDR2: MNHEY, SMNVEV (reference sequence). The V gene lost 5 bases and the J gene lost 5 bases, with 13 bases spanning the gap. This CDR3 reads CASSPVPGDNEQFF. The CDR3 DNA follows: TGTGCCAGCAGTCCCGTACCGGGAGACAATGAGCAGTTCTTC.

This clone was recorded only once. The rearrangement links TRBV9 to TRBJ2-3, with 8 bases matching TRBD2. The CDR3 consists of 16 residues. The V and J ends lost 4 bases and 1 base, in that order; junction bases with no gene match: 8. From germline, CDR1 is SGDLS and CDR2 YYNGEE. The CDR3 DNA is TGTGCCAGCAGCTCAAGACTAGCGACCCGCACAGATACGCAGTATTTT. Translating it yields CASSSRLATRTDTQYF.

V usage is TRBV28 and J usage is TRBJ2-7; the match to TRBD1 covers 7 bases. Per germline, CDR1 MDHEN and CDR2 SYDVKM. The CDR3 is 14 amino acids. Losses at the gene ends were 5 bases for V and 11 bases for J; bases not matched to a gene: 15. CDR3 sequence: CASSPTSGTAREYF. In nucleotides, the CDR3 is TGTGCCAGCAGTCCGACCTCCGGGACAGCCCGGGAGTACTTC.

This chain connects TRBV19 to TRBJ1-4; TRBD1 matches 11 bases. Germline-derived CDR1 and CDR2 are LNHDA and SQIVND (reference sequence). The CDR3 runs 20 residues. V dropped 3 bases and J dropped 6; count of bases not matched to a gene: 18. CDR3 DNA: TGTGCCAGTAGTATGGAATTAAAGCGGGGACAGGGGGTGGATTATGAAAAACTGTTTTTT. It specifies CASSMELKRGQGVDYEKLFF.

On this clone: The sample holds other DNA sequences that translate to the same CDR3. The V gene is TRBV28, the J gene TRBJ2-1, with TRBD1 as a possible D gene (5 bases). CDR1 is MDHEN and CDR2 is SYDVKM in the germline V gene. V was clipped by 2 bases and J by 4 bases, with 6 bases between them. This CDR3 region has 13 residues. The CDR3 reads CASSLAGYNEQFF. The CDR3, as DNA: TGTGCCAGCAGTTTAGCAGGGTACAATGAGCAGTTCTTC.

This clone has a single count. This chain joins TRBV11-2 and TRBJ2-7; TRBD2 might be the D (6 bases). V was clipped by 1 base and J by 6 bases, with 22 bases between them. The length of the CDR3 is 17 residues. Per the germline V gene, CDR1 is SGHAT and CDR2 is FQNNGV. This chain's CDR3 is CASSLVGGVGGSREQYF. As DNA, the CDR3 is TGTGCCAGCAGCTTAGTGGGGGGAGTCGGAGGCTCCCGCGAGCAGTACTTC.

On this clone itself: Different DNA sequences within this sample yield the same CDR3. J is TRBJ2-7 and V is TRBV27; D is perhaps TRBD1 or TRBD2 (7 bases each). Trimming removed 5 bases at V and 4 bases at J, with 12 bases between. Germline V CDR1 and CDR2: MNHEY, SMNVEV (reference sequence). This CDR3 spans 13 amino acids. The CDR3 DNA follows: TGTGCCAGCAGTGCCAGGGGGGGATACGAGCAGTACTTC. This sequence encodes CASSARGGYEQYF.

The chain recombines TRBV6-1 with TRBJ1-1, with 8 bases aligning to TRBD1. The CDR3 spans 14 residues. J gave up 4 bases and V 4 bases, and 5 bases lay outside the gene matches. CDR1 MNHNS and CDR2 SASEGT come from the germline V gene. CDR3: CASSGDRTFTEAFF. The CDR3 DNA follows: TGTGCCAGCAGTGGGGACAGGACTTTCACTGAAGCTTTCTTT.